The clone carrying this T cell receptor (beta chain) was observed a few times. This CDR3 has 16 amino acids. J lost 2 bases, V lost 2 bases, and 5 bases had no gene match. The V gene's germline CDR1 is MGHDK and CDR2 SYGVNS. This sample was included in a study of blood T cell repertoires in COVID-19. Study-level background: T cells, B-cell-depleted T cells, or PBMCs provided the cDNA or gDNA that served as material.

The method was immunoSEQ multiplex PCR; TCRdb's version includes in-frame clones alone and lacks a portion of them. The sample holds 200,000 to 250,000 clones; roughly 84% are singletons and the top ten take about 2.9%. The sample was peripheral blood. The rearrangement joins TRBV25-1 to TRBJ2-3, with TRBD2 matching 9 bases. This TCR was recovered from a woman aged 30 to 39 who had recovered from COVID-19. The CDR3 region has the DNA TGTGCCAGCAGTGAACCGACTAGCGGCTACACAGATACGCAGTATTTT. The encoded protein is CASSEPTSGYTDTQYF.